This T cell receptor (beta chain) stems from a study of T cells expressing NK-cell markers. The CDR3 covers 13 residues. The germline gives CDR1 DFQATT, CDR2 SNEGSKA (reference sequence). Remarks on this clonotype: Its target is unknown.

TCRdb reprocessed the 5' RACE reads and reports one entry per CDR3 protein, with no DNA. The sample has about 440,000 distinct CDR3 sequences. General study findings and limits: The HCMV specificity of the expanded NKG2C+ T cell clones stayed unresolved.

Sequencing was done on a sample of blood T cells: a sorted CD56 or NKG2C T cell subset, CD4+ or CD8+ T cells, or bulk PBMC T cells (not recorded which). The chain couples TRBV20-1 to TRBJ1-4; as DNA is missing, the TRBD1 call by TCRdb cannot be tested. The clonotype comes from a woman aged 18-70 years in good health. The CDR3 spells CSAPGGAGEKLFF.